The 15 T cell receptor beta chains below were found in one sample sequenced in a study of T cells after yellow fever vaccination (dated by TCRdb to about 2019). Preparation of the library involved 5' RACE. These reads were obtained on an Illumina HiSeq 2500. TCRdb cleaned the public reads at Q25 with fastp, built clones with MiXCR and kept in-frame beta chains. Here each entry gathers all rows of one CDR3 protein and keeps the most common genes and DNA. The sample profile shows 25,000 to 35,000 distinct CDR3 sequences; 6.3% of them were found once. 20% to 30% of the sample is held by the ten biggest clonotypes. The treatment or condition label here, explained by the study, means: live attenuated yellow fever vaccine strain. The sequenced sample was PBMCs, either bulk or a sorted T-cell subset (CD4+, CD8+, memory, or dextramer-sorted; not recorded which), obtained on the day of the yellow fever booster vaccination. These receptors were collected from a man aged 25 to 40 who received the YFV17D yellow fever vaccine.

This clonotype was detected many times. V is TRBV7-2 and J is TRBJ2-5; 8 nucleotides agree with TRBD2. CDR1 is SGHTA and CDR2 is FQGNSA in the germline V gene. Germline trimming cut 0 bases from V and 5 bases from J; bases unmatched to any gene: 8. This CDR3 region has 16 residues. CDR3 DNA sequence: TGTGCCAGCAGCTTAGCTGGGCTCCCGGGAGGGGAGACCCAGTACTTC. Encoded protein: CASSLAGLPGGETQYF.

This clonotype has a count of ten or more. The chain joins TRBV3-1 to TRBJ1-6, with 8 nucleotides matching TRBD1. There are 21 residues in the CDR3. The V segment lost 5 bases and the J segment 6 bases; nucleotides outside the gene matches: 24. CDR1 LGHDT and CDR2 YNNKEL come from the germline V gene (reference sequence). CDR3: CASSSPSARQGRFAINSPLHF. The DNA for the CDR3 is TGTGCCAGCAGCTCCCCGTCGGCCCGACAGGGGCGATTTGCCATTAATTCACCCCTCCACTTT.

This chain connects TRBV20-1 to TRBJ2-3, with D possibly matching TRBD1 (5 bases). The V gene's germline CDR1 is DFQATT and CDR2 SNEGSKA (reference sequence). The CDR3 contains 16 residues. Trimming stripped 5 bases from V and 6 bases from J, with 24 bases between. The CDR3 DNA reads TGCAGTGCTGTTCGCCCGACAGAGTTTAAATCGGATACGCAGTATTTT. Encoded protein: CSAVRPTEFKSDTQYF.

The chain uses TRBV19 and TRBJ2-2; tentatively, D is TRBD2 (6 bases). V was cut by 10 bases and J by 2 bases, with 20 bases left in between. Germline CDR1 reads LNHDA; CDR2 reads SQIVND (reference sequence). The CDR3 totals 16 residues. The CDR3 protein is CATRHSRRANTGELFF. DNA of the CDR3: TGTGCCACTAGACATAGCCGGAGGGCCAACACCGGGGAGCTGTTTTTT.

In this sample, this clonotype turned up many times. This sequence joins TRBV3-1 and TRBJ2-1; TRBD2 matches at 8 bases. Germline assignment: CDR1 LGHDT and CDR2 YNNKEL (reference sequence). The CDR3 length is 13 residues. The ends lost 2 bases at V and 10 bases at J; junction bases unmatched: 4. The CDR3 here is CASSQPTSGEQFF. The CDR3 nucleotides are TGTGCCAGCAGCCAACCAACTAGCGGAGAGCAGTTCTTC.

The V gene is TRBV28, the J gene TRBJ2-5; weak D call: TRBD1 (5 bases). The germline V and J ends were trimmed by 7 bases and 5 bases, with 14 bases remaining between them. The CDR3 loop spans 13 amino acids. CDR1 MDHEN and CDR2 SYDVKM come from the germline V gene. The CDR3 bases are TGTGCCAGCACCCTCACAGGTGTTGAGACCCAGTACTTC. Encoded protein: CASTLTGVETQYF.

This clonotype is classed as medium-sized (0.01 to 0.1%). The CDR3 sequence: CATSDRVSRGPQHF. DNA of the CDR3: TGTGCCACCAGTGACAGGGTCTCTCGTGGGCCCCAGCATTTT. The J gene is TRBJ1-5, the V gene TRBV24-1, with D possibly matching TRBD1 (5 bases). Trimming took off 4 bases at V and 9 bases at J, with 15 bases between the two ends. Germline V gene data show CDR1 as KGHDR and CDR2 as SFDVKD. This CDR3 is built from 14 residues.

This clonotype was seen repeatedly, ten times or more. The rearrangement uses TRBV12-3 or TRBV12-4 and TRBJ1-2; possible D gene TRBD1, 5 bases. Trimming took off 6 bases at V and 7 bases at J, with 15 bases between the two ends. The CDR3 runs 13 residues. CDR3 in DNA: TGTGCCAGCAGCCCCGGGGGGAGGAGTGGCTACACCTTC. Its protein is CASSPGGRSGYTF.

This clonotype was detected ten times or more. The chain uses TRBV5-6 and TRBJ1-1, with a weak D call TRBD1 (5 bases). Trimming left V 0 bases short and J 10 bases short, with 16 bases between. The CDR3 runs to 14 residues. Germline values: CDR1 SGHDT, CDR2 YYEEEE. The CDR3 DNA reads TGTGCCAGCAGCTTGGCGTGGGGGAACATCAGAGCTTTCTTT. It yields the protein CASSLAWGNIRAFF.

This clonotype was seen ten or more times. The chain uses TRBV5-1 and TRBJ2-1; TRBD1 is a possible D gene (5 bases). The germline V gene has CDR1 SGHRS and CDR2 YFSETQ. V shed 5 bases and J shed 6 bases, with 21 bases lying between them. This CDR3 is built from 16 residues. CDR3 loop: CASSVDWQGASNEQFF. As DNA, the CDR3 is TGCGCCAGCAGTGTCGATTGGCAGGGTGCCTCCAATGAGCAGTTCTTC. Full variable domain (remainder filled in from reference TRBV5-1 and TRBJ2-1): KAGVTQTPRYLIKTRGQQVTLSCSPISGHRSVSWYQQTPGQGLQFLFEYFSETQRNKGNFPGRFSGRQFSNSRSEMNVSTLELGDSALYLCASSVDWQGASNEQFFGPGTRLTVL.

In DNA form, the CDR3 reads TGTGCCAGCAGTCACCAGGGCAATCAGCCCCAGCATTTT. Protein product: CASSHQGNQPQHF. The rearrangement uses TRBV12-3 or TRBV12-4 and TRBJ1-5; no reliable D call. With 5 bases removed from V and 2 bases from J, the gap between germline ends came to 7 bases. The CDR3 loop spans 13 amino acids.

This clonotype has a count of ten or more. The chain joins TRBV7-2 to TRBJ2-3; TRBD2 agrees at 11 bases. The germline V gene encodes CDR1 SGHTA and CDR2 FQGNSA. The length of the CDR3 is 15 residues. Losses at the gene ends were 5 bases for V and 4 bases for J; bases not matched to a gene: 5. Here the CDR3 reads CASSLGGLAADTQYF. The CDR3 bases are TGTGCCAGCAGCCTAGGGGGACTAGCGGCAGATACGCAGTATTTT.

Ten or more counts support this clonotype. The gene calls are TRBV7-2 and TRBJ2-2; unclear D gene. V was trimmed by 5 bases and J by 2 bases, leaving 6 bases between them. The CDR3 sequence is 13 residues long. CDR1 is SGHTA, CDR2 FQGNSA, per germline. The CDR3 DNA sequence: TGTGCCAGCAGCCTAATAAACACCGGGGAGCTGTTTTTT. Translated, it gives CASSLINTGELFF.

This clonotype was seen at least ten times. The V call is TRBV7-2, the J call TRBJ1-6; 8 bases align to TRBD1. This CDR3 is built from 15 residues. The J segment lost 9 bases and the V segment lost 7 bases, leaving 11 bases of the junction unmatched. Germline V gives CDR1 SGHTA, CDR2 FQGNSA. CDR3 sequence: CASTTTGTGRSPLHF. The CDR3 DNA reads TGTGCCAGCACCACGACCGGGACAGGACGTTCACCCCTCCACTTT. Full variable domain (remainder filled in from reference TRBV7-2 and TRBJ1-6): GAGVSQSPSNKVTEKGKDVELRCDPISGHTALYWYRQSLGQGLEFLIYFQGNSAPDKSGLPSDRFSAERTGGSVSTLTIQRTQQEDSAVYLCASTTTGTGRSPLHFGNGTRLTVT.

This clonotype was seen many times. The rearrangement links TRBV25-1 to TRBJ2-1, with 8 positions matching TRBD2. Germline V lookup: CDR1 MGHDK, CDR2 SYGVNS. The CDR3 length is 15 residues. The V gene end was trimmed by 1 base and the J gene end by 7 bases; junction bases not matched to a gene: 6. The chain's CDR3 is CASSELGTRFNEQFF. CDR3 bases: TGTGCCAGCAGTGAATTAGGGACTAGATTTAATGAGCAGTTCTTC.